The clone carrying this T cell receptor (beta chain) appeared many times. Its antigen is unidentified. The sequenced patients had an expansion of CD8+CD57+ cells seen by flow cytometry. Genomic DNA, the template, was used for profiling of the TCR beta VDJ and CDR3. TCRdb reprocessed the reads via MiXCR and lists one record per CDR3 protein. The data show approximately 170,000 distinct CDR3 sequences, with about 45% seen just once and roughly 2.9% held by the top ten. The germline V gene encodes CDR1 MGHRA and CDR2 YSYEKL. The CDR3 sequence is 17 residues long. V lost 4 bases and J 0 bases, leaving 16 bases between the germline ends. These data are taken from a study of CD8+CD57+ T cells in acquired aplastic anemia. Study at large: Quantities of DNA derived from sorted CD4+ and CD8+ cells averaged 3.2 ug. Study-wide results and limits: Comparison of patients with controls identified nearly 30 shared CD8+ CDR3 sequences. Patients were compared with controls for CD8+ Simpson's diversity, and no significant difference emerged.

The chain carries TRBV4-1 and TRBJ1-3; D not certain. Sequencing was carried out using sorted CD4+, CD8+, or CD8+CD57+ T cells (not recorded which) from PBMCs. This sequence was found in a human donor with aplastic anemia. CDR3 nucleotides: TGCGCCAGCAGCCTCTTGGGTGGAGGCAGCTCTGGAAACACCATATATTTT. Translated, it gives CASSLLGGGSSGNTIYF.